Following are 4 T cell receptor beta chains from one sample sequenced in a study of T cells in Graves' hyperthyroidism and ophthalmopathy. RNA transcripts were the template for amplifying TCR beta CDR3 regions. TCR CDR3 underwent first-round RT-PCR with the HTBI primer set. TCRdb fed the multiplex PCR reads into MiXCR, producing one record per CDR3 protein. The data show approximately 510,000 distinct CDR3 sequences, less than 25% seen once. Sequencing input: blood. Receptor source: a man between 18 and 29 years old with Graves' hyperthyroidism.

In this sample, this clonotype turned up many times. The CDR3 nucleotides read TGTGCCAGCAGTCCCGACTTGGACACTGAAGCTTTCTTT. It encodes CASSPDLDTEAFF. This chain uses TRBV12-3 or TRBV12-4 with TRBJ1-1; D gene unclear. The germline V and J ends were trimmed by 5 bases and 3 bases, with 10 bases remaining between them. This CDR3 spans 13 amino acids.

This clonotype has ten or more counts. The V and J genes are TRBV12-3 or TRBV12-4 and TRBJ1-2, with 10 bases that match TRBD1. The CDR3 runs 14 residues. J was trimmed by 5 bases and V by 6 bases; bases with no gene match: 6. CDR3 sequence reads: CASSQTGGGYGYTF. In DNA form, the CDR3 reads TGTGCCAGCAGCCAGACAGGGGGCGGTTATGGCTACACCTTC.

This clonotype has ten or more counts. The rearrangement joins TRBV20-1 to TRBJ2-7; D remains ambiguous. V lost 1 base and J 3 bases, leaving 10 bases between the germline ends. Germline-derived CDR1 and CDR2 are DFQATT and SNEGSKA (reference sequence). This CDR3 has 13 amino acids. CDR3 loop: CSARVGIFYEQYF. The DNA of the CDR3 is TGCAGTGCTAGAGTGGGGATATTCTACGAGCAGTACTTC.

This clonotype has at least ten counts. The genes are TRBV6-5 and TRBJ1-2, with 10 bases matching TRBD1. Trimming took 6 bases from V and 6 from J; bases not matched to a gene: 7. From germline, CDR1 is MNHEY and CDR2 SVGAGI. This CDR3 has 14 amino acids. The CDR3 loop reads CASSSRGTGDGYTF. The CDR3 DNA is TGTGCCAGCAGCTCAAGGGGGACAGGGGATGGCTACACCTTC.